These T cell receptor beta chains were read from a single sample in a study of lymphopenia after photon versus proton radiotherapy. The assay was immunoSEQ multiplex PCR, and TCRdb's table has in-frame clones only and misses some. The table lists around 20,000 clones, about 93% of them singletons, with roughly 6.1% in the top ten. The sample was peripheral blood, taken from a patient treated with photon-based radiotherapy. The receptors shown here come from a man in his sixties with pancreatic cancer. Both conserved end residues are part of each CDR3. The D gene is left open where the match is weak. Only some rows state a clone size, as once, few, many or a class for expanded clones.

>TRBV10-1|.|.|TRBJ2-2
CASSGYTGELFF
TGCGCCAGCAGCGGATACACCGGGGAGCTGTTTTTT
>TRBV6-1|.|.|TRBJ1-2
CASSIGGGTGYGYTF
TGTGCCAGCAGTATAGGAGGGGGGACGGGGTATGGCTACACCTTC
>TRBV7-2|TRBD1|.|TRBJ2-7
CASSVGQGRYEQYF
TGTGCCAGCAGCGTAGGACAGGGACGCTACGAGCAGTACTTC
>TRBV5-1|.|.|TRBJ2-7
CASSSPLNGGSEQYF
TGCGCCAGCAGCTCCCCTCTTAATGGAGGCAGCGAGCAGTACTTC
>TRBV10-2|.|.|TRBJ2-2
CASAPRRGTNTGELFF
TGCGCCAGCGCCCCCAGGAGGGGCACGAACACCGGGGAGCTGTTTTTT
>TRBV9|.|few|TRBJ1-6
CASSVSGDNSPLHF
TGTGCCAGCAGCGTTTCTGGGGATAATTCACCCCTCCACTTT
>TRBV5-1|TRBD1|.|TRBJ2-1
CASSLGPRTGGYNEQFF
TGCGCCAGCAGCTTGGGTCCGCGGACAGGGGGCTACAATGAGCAGTTCTTC
>TRBV18|.|.|TRBJ1-5
CASSPSGGGNQPQHF
TGTGCCAGCTCACCATCCGGGGGCGGCAATCAGCCCCAGCATTTT
>TRBV14|.|.|TRBJ1-2
CASSRLKYSNYGYTF
TGTGCCAGCAGCCGACTGAAGTATTCTAACTATGGCTACACCTTC
>TRBV27|.|.|TRBJ1-6
CASSLSGLANSPLHF
TGTGCCAGCAGTTTGTCGGGACTAGCCAATTCACCCCTCCACTTT
>TRBV19|.|.|TRBJ1-5
CASSMTALGGSNQPQHF
TGTGCCAGTAGTATGACCGCTCTGGGGGGTAGCAATCAGCCCCAGCATTTT
>TRBV4-2|.|.|TRBJ1-6
CASNKQGQVSYNSPLHF
TGTGCCAGCAACAAACAGGGTCAAGTCTCCTATAATTCACCCCTCCACTTT
>TRBV5-4|.|.|TRBJ1-1
CASSPRGRTNTEAFF
TGTGCCAGCAGCCCCCGGGGCAGGACCAACACTGAAGCTTTCTTT
>TRBV18|TRBD1|.|TRBJ1-2
CASSPGQGLYGYTF
TGTGCCAGCTCACCGGGACAGGGGTTGTACGGCTACACCTTC
>TRBV29-1|TRBD1|.|TRBJ1-2
CSVRGTGTGAPYGYTF
TGCAGCGTGCGGGGTACCGGGACAGGGGCTCCATATGGCTACACCTTC
>TRBV27|TRBD1|.|TRBJ1-1
CASRRQGLNTEAFF
TGTGCCAGCAGACGACAGGGGTTGAACACTGAAGCTTTCTTT
>TRBV7-9|TRBD1|few|TRBJ1-5
CASSLTGANQPQHF
TGTGCCAGCAGTTTAACAGGGGCCAATCAGCCCCAGCATTTT
>TRBV27|.|.|TRBJ2-7
CASSLLRTRDEQYF
TGTGCCAGCAGTTTATTAAGGACACGGGACGAGCAGTACTTC
>TRBV27|.|.|TRBJ1-2
CATGVWGEGYTF
TGTGCCACCGGGGTATGGGGCGAGGGCTACACCTTC
>TRBV6-5|TRBD2|few|TRBJ2-1
CASSSGGGNEQFF
TGTGCCAGCAGTTCGGGGGGTGGGAATGAGCAGTTCTTC
>TRBV9|.|.|TRBJ2-5
CASSAGQQETQYF
TGTGCCAGCAGCGCCGGACAGCAAGAGACCCAGTACTTC
>TRBV9|TRBD2|.|TRBJ2-5
CASSVDSSGEETQYF
TGTGCCAGCAGCGTAGATTCTAGCGGGGAAGAGACCCAGTACTTC
>TRBV4-1|TRBD2|few|TRBJ2-5
CASSQRGGASGAQETQYF
TGCGCCAGCAGCCAGAGGGGAGGGGCTAGCGGGGCTCAAGAGACCCAGTACTTC
>TRBV29-1|TRBD1|.|TRBJ1-2
CSVEDSFLTGGGYTF
TGCAGCGTTGAAGATTCCTTCTTGACAGGGGGTGGCTACACCTTC
>TRBV6-6|.|.|TRBJ1-6
CASSRRNSPLHF
TGTGCCAGCAGTCGACGGAATTCACCCCTCCACTTT
>TRBV5-1|TRBD1|.|TRBJ1-4
CASSFAGQQGGNEKLFF
TGCGCCAGCAGCTTTGCGGGCCAACAGGGGGGAAATGAAAAACTGTTTTTT
>TRBV21-1|.|once|TRBJ1-5
CASSAVRGRHQPQHF
TGTGCCAGCAGCGCGGTCAGGGGGCGGCATCAGCCCCAGCATTTT
>TRBV6-5|TRBD1|.|TRBJ1-1
CASRVGQANTEAFF
TGTGCCAGCAGGGTAGGACAGGCGAACACTGAAGCTTTCTTT
>TRBV30|TRBD1|.|TRBJ1-1
CAWTPGQGNTEAFF
TGTGCCTGGACGCCGGGACAGGGGAACACTGAAGCTTTCTTT
>TRBV4-2|.|.|TRBJ2-1
CASSQWGGEQFF
TGTGCCAGCAGCCAATGGGGTGGGGAGCAGTTCTTC
>TRBV11-2|TRBD1|.|TRBJ2-7
CASSRTGQGGERQYF
TGTGCCAGCAGCCGGACGGGACAGGGGGGGGAGCGGCAGTACTTC
>TRBV30|.|.|TRBJ2-3
CAWSVGGASTDTQYF
TGTGCCTGGAGTGTTGGCGGGGCTAGCACAGATACGCAGTATTTT
>TRBV29-1|.|.|TRBJ2-5
CSVNLQETQYF
TGCAGCGTGAATCTTCAAGAGACCCAGTACTTC
>TRBV6-4|.|.|TRBJ2-3
CASSEEQGGTDTQYF
TGTGCCAGCAGTGAAGAACAGGGGGGGACAGATACGCAGTATTTT
>TRBV27|.|.|TRBJ1-1
CASSLGSNTEAFF
TGTGCCAGCAGTTTAGGATCGAACACTGAAGCTTTCTTT
>TRBV11-2|.|once|TRBJ1-4
CASSLYAATNEKLFF
TGTGCCAGCAGCCTATACGCTGCAACTAATGAAAAACTGTTTTTT
>TRBV7-9|.|.|TRBJ2-1
CASSLDPPSYNEQFF
TGTGCCAGCAGCTTGGACCCTCCCTCCTACAATGAGCAGTTCTTC
>TRBV27|.|.|TRBJ1-2
CASSPTFGGYYGYTF
TGTGCCAGCAGTCCAACCTTCGGCGGGTACTATGGCTACACCTTC
>TRBV9|.|.|TRBJ1-1
CASSVEGGAAEAFF
TGTGCCAGCAGCGTAGAAGGAGGGGCGGCTGAAGCTTTCTTT
>TRBV4-1|TRBD1|.|TRBJ2-2
CASSQVVGTGMPGELFF
TGCGCCAGCAGCCAAGTGGTCGGGACAGGGATGCCCGGGGAGCTGTTTTTT
>TRBV5-1|TRBD1|.|TRBJ1-3
CASGTGQSSGNTIYF
TGCGCCAGCGGGACGGGACAGAGCTCTGGAAACACCATATATTTT
>TRBV15|TRBD2|.|TRBJ2-2
CATSMFRGAGELFF
TGTGCCACCAGCATGTTCCGGGGGGCCGGGGAGCTGTTTTTT
>TRBV14|.|.|TRBJ1-1
CASSLGGREAFF
TGTGCCAGCAGTCTGGGGGGAAGAGAAGCTTTCTTT
>TRBV19|TRBD2|.|TRBJ2-3
CASSIVAGSTDTQYF
TGTGCCAGTAGTATTGTAGCGGGGAGCACAGATACGCAGTATTTT
>TRBV10-1|.|.|TRBJ2-5
CASSEGGASEETQYF
TGCGCCAGCAGTGAGGGAGGGGCTAGCGAAGAGACCCAGTACTTC
>TRBV9|TRBD2|.|TRBJ2-3
CASSPRLAGDVDTQYF
TGTGCCAGCAGCCCAAGACTAGCGGGGGATGTGGATACGCAGTATTTT
>TRBV6-1|.|once|TRBJ1-5
CASSEMAHNQPQHF
TGTGCCAGCAGTGAAATGGCACACAATCAGCCCCAGCATTTT
>TRBV5-1|TRBD1|.|TRBJ2-7
CASSLLQGSSEQYF
TGCGCCAGCAGCTTGTTACAGGGGTCCTCCGAGCAGTACTTC
>TRBV14|.|.|TRBJ1-2
CASSQEGRARNGYTF
TGTGCCAGCAGCCAAGAGGGACGAGCGAGAAATGGCTACACCTTC
>TRBV6-1|TRBD1|.|TRBJ2-7
CASSTGGPYEQYF
TGTGCCAGCAGCACAGGGGGTCCCTACGAGCAGTACTTC
>TRBV10-3|.|.|TRBJ1-5
CAISNGIPGSSQPQHF
TGTGCCATCAGTAACGGGATCCCGGGTAGCAGTCAGCCCCAGCATTTT
>TRBV11-2|.|.|TRBJ1-5
CASSSARGNQPQHF
TGTGCCAGCAGCTCGGCCAGGGGCAATCAGCCCCAGCATTTT
>TRBV7-9|.|.|TRBJ1-6
CASRERPYSPLHF
TGTGCCAGCAGGGAGCGACCTTATTCACCCCTCCACTTT
>TRBV6-4|.|.|TRBJ2-1
CASSDFGVGEQFF
TGTGCCAGCAGTGACTTCGGGGTAGGGGAGCAGTTCTTC
>TRBV9|TRBD2|.|TRBJ2-3
CASSVATVSGGVDTQYF
TGTGCCAGCAGCGTAGCTACTGTTAGCGGGGGGGTGGATACGCAGTATTTT
>TRBV7-8|.|.|TRBJ1-3
CASSLPGTQTYSGNTIYF
TGTGCCAGCAGCTTACCCGGGACGCAGACTTACTCTGGAAACACCATATATTTT
>TRBV7-3|TRBD2|.|TRBJ2-1
CASSLTLGLESEQFF
TGTGCCAGCAGCTTAACGTTGGGACTAGAGTCTGAGCAGTTCTTC
>TRBV10-3|.|.|TRBJ1-1
CAISRPGNTEAFF
TGTGCCATCAGTAGACCTGGGAACACTGAAGCTTTCTTT
>TRBV9|TRBD1|.|TRBJ2-3
CASSVRQGIRTDTQYF
TGTGCCAGCAGCGTAAGACAGGGGATACGCACAGATACGCAGTATTTT